This TCR beta chain emerged from a study of blood T cell repertoires in COVID-19. Individuals aged about 18 to 89 years were recruited from about two dozen US areas. In assigning cohorts, the study relied on participant-reported clinical history. This CDR3 spans 15 amino acids. The trim removed 0 bases at V and 10 bases at J, leaving 6 bases unmatched. Germline CDR1 reads SGHRS; CDR2 reads YFSETQ. Clones were read by immunoSEQ multiplex PCR, and TCRdb kept only the in-frame ones, dropping some. Among over 250,000 clones listed, approximately 86% were seen once. Sequenced input: PBMCs or T cells enriched from blood (not recorded which). The V call is TRBV5-1, the J call TRBJ1-6; TRBD1 aligns across 8 bases. This clonotype was sampled from a young woman who had recovered from COVID-19. The CDR3 region has the DNA TGCGCCAGCAGCTTGGCCGGACAGGGAAGGTCACCCCTCCACTTT. It is translated as CASSLAGQGRSPLHF.